This T cell receptor beta chain was observed in a study of early T cells in non-severe SARS-CoV-2 infection. TCRdb recomputed calls from the 5' RACE reads with MiXCR, one row per CDR3 protein. There are 66,000 or so distinct CDR3 sequences in the sample; about 12% occur only once, and roughly 8.3% lies in the top ten. This clonotype originated in an adult who was a healthcare worker with PCR-confirmed SARS-CoV-2 infection or an uninfected control (not recorded which). Sample: whole blood.

CDR3 coding DNA: TGTGCCAGCAGCTTAGAACCCCTTCAGCCCCAGCATTTT. Translating it yields CASSLEPLQPQHF. The V call is TRBV11-2, the J call TRBJ1-5, with D uncertain. Trimming removed 0 bases at V and 6 bases at J, with 6 bases between. This CDR3 is 13 amino acids long. The germline CDR1 and CDR2 sequences are SGHAT and FQNNGV.